Each of the 17 T cell receptor beta chains below was sequenced from the same sample in a study of cytomegalovirus exposure and HLA in healthy donors. PCR used 60 Vbeta primers and 13 Jbeta primers. Produced via immunoSEQ multiplex PCR; TCRdb's table is partial and in-frame only. The repertoire holds 100,000 or so clones, around 77% seen once, with around a tenth in the top ten. The sample was PBMCs. The source of these receptors is a male donor in good health and CMV-seropositive.

V gene TRBV6-4 combines with J gene TRBJ2-3, with TRBD2 matching over 7 bases. The CDR3 totals 15 residues. Germline CDR1 reads MRHNA; CDR2 reads SNTAGT. The ends lost 4 bases at V and 5 bases at J; junction bases unmatched: 9. CDR3 in amino acids: CASSAGGGPVDTQYF. In DNA, the CDR3 is TGTGCCAGCAGTGCGGGGGGAGGGCCTGTAGATACGCAGTATTTT.

The chain combines TRBV5-1 with TRBJ2-5; D gene uncertain. V was pared by 0 bases and J by 1 base, with 7 bases between. The CDR3 has 14 amino acids. Germline V CDR1 and CDR2: SGHRS, YFSETQ. CDR3 amino acids: CASSLGAVQETQYF. CDR3 DNA: TGCGCCAGCAGCTTGGGGGCAGTCCAAGAGACCCAGTACTTC.

The count of this clone is one. This chain links TRBV27 with TRBJ1-1; 8 bases agree with TRBD1. Germline CDR1 is MNHEY and CDR2 is SMNVEV (reference sequence). Trimming took 5 bases from V and 4 from J; bases not matched to a gene: 3. The CDR3 has 13 amino acids. The CDR3 nucleotides read TGTGCCAGCAGTCTAACAGGGGGCACTGAAGCTTTCTTT. Translation: CASSLTGGTEAFF.

The chain uses TRBV9 and TRBJ1-5; D may be TRBD1 (6 bases). The CDR3 is 16 amino acids. Deletions cut 0 bases from V and 8 bases from J, with 18 bases between. Germline CDR1 and CDR2: SGDLS and YYNGEE. CDR3 nucleotide sequence: TGTGCCAGCAGCGTAGGAGGGGGAGGGGGGGGCGAGCCCCAGCATTTT. This sequence encodes CASSVGGGGGGEPQHF. Full variable domain (missing parts from reference TRBV9 and TRBJ1-5): DSGVTQTPKHLITATGQRVTLRCSPRSGDLSVYWYQQSLDQGLQFLIQYYNGEERAKGNILERFSAQQFPDLHSELNLSSLELGDSALYFCASSVGGGGGGEPQHFGDGTRLSIL.

As concerns this clone: No conserved phenylalanine or tryptophan ends this CDR3, so it is likely a read error. This chain joins TRBV30 and TRBJ1-1; 9 bases fit TRBD1. The CDR3 totals 12 residues. Per the germline V gene, CDR1 is GTSNPN and CDR2 is SVGIG (reference sequence). V gave up 8 bases and J gave up 0 bases; unmatched junction bases: 1. DNA for the CDR3: TGTGCCGGGGACAGGGTGAACACTGAAGCTTTCTCT. It is translated as CAGDRVNTEAFS.

This chain links TRBV4-3 with TRBJ2-4, with D unresolved. Germline V gene sequence: CDR1 LGHNA, CDR2 YSLEER. Trimming left V 4 bases short and J 6 bases short, with 16 bases between. The CDR3 sequence is 15 residues long. CDR3 DNA sequence: TGCGCCAGCAGCCCCAAGAGGAGAGATGGAAACATTCAGTACTTC. Amino acid sequence: CASSPKRRDGNIQYF.

Only one count was recorded for this clone. V is TRBV5-4 and J is TRBJ1-2, with D hard to call. This CDR3 has 11 amino acids. The germline gives CDR1 SGHNT, CDR2 YYREEE (reference sequence). The V end was cut by 4 bases, the J end by 13 bases, with 14 bases between. The CDR3 is CASSRQMVSTF. For the CDR3, the DNA is TGTGCCAGCAGCCGCCAGATGGTATCCACCTTC.

The gene calls are TRBV28 and TRBJ1-1, with 11 nucleotides matching TRBD1. Germline V CDR1 and CDR2: MDHEN, SYDVKM. CDR3 length: 12 amino acids. Trimming at V came to 7 bases and at J to 11 bases, leaving 6 bases not matched to a gene. CDR3 coding DNA: TGTGCCAGCAACGGACAGGGGGCTTGGGCTTTCTTT. This sequence encodes CASNGQGAWAFF.

This clone came up a few times. This chain uses TRBV11-2 with TRBJ1-1, with a weak D call TRBD1 (5 bases). Germline CDR1 SGHAT, CDR2 FQNNGV. The CDR3 extends over 13 amino acids. The ends were cut back, 1 base at V and 12 bases at J, with 15 bases in the middle. For the CDR3, the DNA is TGTGCCAGCAGCTTAGTGGAATCGGGGGACTCTTTCTTT. Residues: CASSLVESGDSFF.

The chain recombines TRBV29-1 with TRBJ2-1; maybe TRBD2 (5 bases). V was shortened by 1 base and J by 7 bases, with 8 bases between the two germline ends. The CDR3 extends over 12 amino acids. Germline CDR1 reads SQVTM; CDR2 reads ANQGSEA. In DNA form, the CDR3 reads TGCAGCGTTGAAGGACTAACGAATGAGCAGTTCTTC. It is translated as CSVEGLTNEQFF.

The chain couples TRBV27 to TRBJ2-7, with 8 bases that match TRBD2. Germline V CDR1 and CDR2: MNHEY, SMNVEV (reference sequence). The CDR3 sequence is 15 residues long. V was clipped by 10 bases and J by 0 bases; unmatched bases: 11. The CDR3, as DNA: TGTGCCACCTCAACTAGCGGCCATAGCTCCTACGAGCAGTACTTC. Amino acids: CATSTSGHSSYEQYF.

This sequence joins TRBV10-3 and TRBJ1-3; D might be TRBD1 (6 bases). V dropped 5 bases and J dropped 1 base, with 15 bases sitting between them. CDR1 and CDR2 from the germline V gene are ENHRY and SYGVKD. The CDR3 length is 16 residues. In DNA, the CDR3 is TGTGCCATCAGTCCTACAGGGAGTAGGTCTGGAAACACCATATATTTT. The encoded protein is CAISPTGSRSGNTIYF.

The chain links TRBV28 to TRBJ1-1; the D gene is possibly TRBD1 (6 bases). V was pared by 6 bases and J by 0 bases, with 20 bases between. The CDR3 extends over 17 amino acids. Germline assignment: CDR1 MDHEN and CDR2 SYDVKM. DNA for the CDR3: TGTGCCAGCAGAGCCGCTTCCGCGGGGGCAATGAACACTGAAGCTTTCTTT. It encodes CASRAASAGAMNTEAFF. Based on the CDR3 plus reference TRBV28 and TRBJ1-1, the full variable domain is DVKVTQSSRYLVKRTGEKVFLECVQDMDHENMFWYRQDPGLGLRLIYFSYDVKMKEKGDIPEGYSVSREKKERFSLILESASTNQTSMYLCASRAASAGAMNTEAFFGQGTRLTVV.

The chain uses TRBV7-7 and TRBJ1-1; no clear D gene. There are 17 residues in the CDR3. Germline V gene sequence: CDR1 SSHAT, CDR2 FNYEAQ (reference sequence). Trimming pared 3 bases from V and 1 base from J, leaving 18 bases between. CDR3 in amino acids: CASSLWYEAEQNTEAFF. CDR3 nucleotide sequence: TGTGCCAGCAGCTTGTGGTACGAGGCAGAGCAGAACACTGAAGCTTTCTTT. Full variable domain (rest looked up from reference TRBV7-7 and TRBJ1-1): GAGVSQSPRYKVTKRGQDVTLRCDPISSHATLYWYQQALGQGPEFLTYFNYEAQPDKSGLPSDRFSAERPEGSISTLTIQRTEQRDSAMYRCASSLWYEAEQNTEAFFGQGTRLTVV.

This chain links TRBV5-1 with TRBJ1-5; the D gene is possibly TRBD1 (6 bases). This CDR3 has 15 amino acids. Germline assignment: CDR1 SGHRS and CDR2 YFSETQ. V was trimmed by 4 bases and J by 2 bases, leaving 13 bases between them. The CDR3: CASSPTAGGNQPQHF. Written as DNA, the CDR3 is TGCGCCAGCAGCCCGACCGCAGGGGGCAATCAGCCCCAGCATTTT.

The J gene is TRBJ2-1, the V gene TRBV11-1; 12 bases are shared with TRBD2. CDR1 is SGHAT and CDR2 is FQDESV in the germline V gene (reference sequence). The CDR3 covers 13 residues. V dropped 6 bases and J dropped 6; count of bases not matched to a gene: 0. The CDR3 bases are TGTGCCAGCAGGACTAGCGGGGGCAATGAGCAGTTCTTC. Encoded protein: CASRTSGGNEQFF.

This sequence joins TRBV2 and TRBJ1-5; D is perhaps TRBD1 (5 bases). From germline, CDR1 is SNHLY and CDR2 FYNNEI. V lost 3 bases to trimming and J lost 1 base, with 16 bases between them. CDR3 length: 17 residues. CDR3 in DNA: TGTGCCAGCAGTGAGTTAGCGTGGGGGGGGAGCAATCAGCCCCAGCATTTT. Translated, it gives CASSELAWGGSNQPQHF.